Below are 28 T cell receptor beta chains sequenced from a single sample in a study of T-cell memory formation after mild COVID-19. TCRdb analysed the 5' RACE reads with MiXCR anew, one entry per CDR3 protein. The data contain 380,000 or so distinct CDR3 sequences, about an eighth of them seen just once; the ten biggest clones take up around 21%. Sequenced input: PBMCs or a T cell subset sorted from them (not recorded which). Receptors were obtained from a man between 18 and 29 years old who had mild COVID-19 (a few samples of this study predate the infection). Cell type and time point are not known.

This clonotype turned up a few times. The rearrangement links TRBV24-1 to TRBJ2-1; D is perhaps TRBD2 (6 bases). This CDR3 has 11 amino acids. Germline loops: CDR1 KGHDR, CDR2 SFDVKD. The V gene lost 6 bases and the J gene lost 12 bases, with 11 bases spanning the gap. The CDR3 is CATSTRDLQFF. CDR3 sequence (DNA): TGTGCCACCAGTACCCGGGACTTGCAGTTCTTC.

This clonotype has just a few counts. The genes are TRBV7-9 and TRBJ2-7; D remains ambiguous. Looked up from germline, CDR1 is SEHNR and CDR2 is FQNEAQ (reference sequence). V lost 1 base and J 3 bases, leaving 7 bases between the germline ends. The CDR3 is 13 amino acids. CDR3 DNA sequence: TGTGCCAGCAGCTTAGGACCCCACTACGAGCAGTACGTC. Protein sequence: CASSLGPHYEQYV.

The chain couples TRBV27 to TRBJ1-1, with 7 bases that match TRBD1. With 5 bases clipped from V and 1 base from J, the junction kept 7 bases outside the gene matches. Per the germline V gene, CDR1 is MNHEY and CDR2 is SMNVEV (reference sequence). The CDR3 totals 15 residues. CDR3 residues: CASSINRGSNTEAFF. In nucleotides, the CDR3 is TGTGCCAGCAGTATAAACAGGGGTTCGAACACTGAAGCTTTCTTT.

This chain uses TRBV2 with TRBJ1-2, with 7 bases identical to TRBD1. Germline CDR1 and CDR2: SNHLY and FYNNEI. CDR3 length equals 13 residues. The CDR3 DNA follows: TGTGCGACCGGGACAGAGAACTACTATGGCTACACCTTC. Its translation: CATGTENYYGYTF.

The chain combines TRBV12-3 or TRBV12-4 with TRBJ1-1; tentative D call: TRBD1 (6 bases). The CDR3 totals 15 residues. Trimming shortened V by 5 bases and J by 0 bases, and 13 bases separated the two germline ends. The DNA of the CDR3 is TGTGCCAGCAGTGAGACCAGGGGATTGAACACTGAAGCTTTCTTT. It specifies CASSETRGLNTEAFF.

This clonotype was seen repeatedly, ten times or more. A junction end diverges from the germline sequence, so it may reflect a read error. V gene TRBV4-2 combines with J gene TRBJ1-2; D remains ambiguous. CDR3 size: 13 residues. Germline-derived CDR1 and CDR2 are LGHNA and YNFKEQ. The CDR3 region is CASSQEGGYGYTF. Written as DNA, the CDR3 is TGCGCCAGCAGCCAAGAGGGTGGCTATGGCTACACCTTC.

This clonotype was found a few times. No DNA is shown, since the ends of the CDR3 on it are uncertain; the CDR3 is the one TCRdb lists. This chain uses TRBV7-5 with TRBJ1-1; the D call of TRBD1 is as the table states it, not checked on the DNA. TRBV7-5 is a pseudogene locus. The length of the CDR3 is 18 amino acids, counting both ends. CDR3 sequence reads: CISVPEASRTGLDTEAFF.

In this sample, this clonotype turned up many times. J is TRBJ2-3 and V is TRBV20-1; maybe TRBD2 (6 bases). The CDR3 has 14 amino acids. The germline V gene encodes CDR1 DFQATT and CDR2 SNEGSKA (reference sequence). V lost 5 bases and J lost 1, with 13 bases in between. The CDR3: CSAPRTIRTDTQYF. The DNA for the CDR3 is TGCAGTGCTCCTCGGACTATCCGCACAGATACGCAGTATTTT.

This clonotype has only a few counts. For the CDR3, the DNA is TGTGCCAGCAGCTTGAGAGGGCTTGAAGCTTTCTTT. Residues: CASSLRGLEAFF. The V call is TRBV5-5, the J call TRBJ1-1; D gene uncertain. CDR3 size: 12 residues. Germline V gene data show CDR1 as SGHKS and CDR2 as YYEKEE (reference sequence). Trimming left V 1 base short and J 7 bases short, with 8 bases between.

This clonotype was detected only a few times. V usage is TRBV9 and J usage is TRBJ2-1; TRBD1 is a possible D gene (6 bases). CDR1 and CDR2 from the germline V gene are SGDLS and YYNGEE. The CDR3 consists of 14 residues. V dropped 4 bases and J dropped 5 bases, with 13 bases sitting between them. The CDR3, as DNA: TGTGCCAGCAGCCCACGGACAGCAAACAATGAGCAGTTCTTC. Translating gives CASSPRTANNEQFF.

DNA for the CDR3: TGTGCCAGCAGCGTACGCGTGATCACAGATACGCAGTATTTT. This gives the protein CASSVRVITDTQYF. This sequence joins TRBV9 and TRBJ2-3, with unresolved D. There are 14 residues in the CDR3. The germline V gene has CDR1 SGDLS and CDR2 YYNGEE. Trimming took off 1 base at V and 2 bases at J, with 8 bases between the two ends.

V and J are TRBV7-2 and TRBJ2-7; the match to TRBD2 covers 14 bases. V lost 4 bases to trimming and J lost 6 bases; unmatched junction nucleotides: 2. CDR1 and CDR2 from the germline V gene are SGHTA and FQGNSA. CDR3 length: 14 residues. CDR3 in DNA: TGTGCCAGCAGCTCGGGACTAGCGGGGGTCGAGCAGTACGTC. Amino acid sequence: CASSSGLAGVEQYV.

This clonotype was recorded a few times. The rearrangement links TRBV2 to TRBJ2-3; 9 bases match TRBD1. Germline CDR1 and CDR2: SNHLY and FYNNEI. Germline trimming cut 5 bases from V and 4 bases from J; bases unmatched to any gene: 4. This CDR3 has 14 amino acids. The CDR3 reads CASSIDRGADTQYF. CDR3 coding DNA: TGTGCCAGCAGTATTGACAGGGGGGCAGATACGCAGTATTTT.

This sequence joins TRBV7-2 and TRBJ2-3, with D maybe TRBD2 (6 bases). The germline gives CDR1 SGHTA, CDR2 FQGNSA. Deletions cut 1 base from V and 4 bases from J, with 9 bases between. There are 14 residues in the CDR3. CDR3 protein: CASSLVGGADTQYF. The CDR3 region has the DNA TGTGCCAGCAGCTTAGTCGGGGGTGCAGATACGCAGTATTTT.

CDR3 in amino acids: CASSSTGGANVLTF. As DNA, the CDR3 is TGTGCCAGCAGCTCCACGGGGGGGGCCAACGTCCTGACTTTC. This chain links TRBV7-3 with TRBJ2-6; perhaps TRBD2 as D (5 bases). V lost 4 bases and J 4 bases, leaving 8 bases between the germline ends. CDR3 length equals 14 residues. Germline CDR1 is SGHTA and CDR2 is FQGTGA. The full variable domain, in which reference TRBV7-3 and TRBJ2-6 provide the parts outside the CDR3, is GAGVSQTPSNKVTEKGKYVELRCDPISGHTALYWYRQSLGQGPEFLIYFQGTGAADDSGLPNDRFFAVRPEGSVSTLKIQRTERGDSAVYLCASSSTGGANVLTFGAGSRLTVL.

This clonotype has a handful of counts. The chain joins TRBV27 to TRBJ2-1; 8 bases line up with TRBD2. Trimming took 8 bases from V and 8 from J; bases not matched to a gene: 11. Germline V lookup: CDR1 MNHEY, CDR2 SMNVEV (reference sequence). This CDR3 comprises 14 residues. CDR3 DNA: TGTGCCAGCTCAAACTACCTCGGGGGGGATGAGCAGTTCTTC. Encoded protein: CASSNYLGGDEQFF.

This chain connects TRBV7-2 to TRBJ1-5; D is uncertain. This CDR3 spans 14 amino acids. CDR1 is SGHTA and CDR2 is FQGNSA in the germline V gene. Trimming took off 4 bases at V and 7 bases at J, with 14 bases between the two ends. The CDR3 loop reads CASSSIPVGQPQHF. Here the CDR3 DNA reads TGTGCCAGCAGCTCTATCCCGGTCGGGCAGCCCCAGCATTTT.

This clonotype has only a few counts. The rearrangement links TRBV5-1 to TRBJ2-5; the match to TRBD1 covers 7 bases. CDR3 size: 16 residues. Germline CDR1 and CDR2: SGHRS and YFSETQ. With V trimmed by 2 bases and J by 1 base, 8 bases remained unmatched. The CDR3 spells CASSFSTGFSQETQYF. The CDR3 DNA reads as TGCGCCAGCAGCTTCTCGACAGGGTTTTCCCAAGAGACCCAGTACTTC.

This clonotype turned up a few times. The J gene is TRBJ2-3, the V gene TRBV5-6; TRBD2 aligns across 9 bases. V lost 2 bases to trimming and J lost 2 bases; unmatched junction nucleotides: 3. Per germline, CDR1 SGHDT and CDR2 YYEEEE. The CDR3 extends over 15 amino acids. The DNA of the CDR3 is TGTGCCAGCAGCTTACCGGGACTAGCCACAGATACGCAGTATTTT. As protein: CASSLPGLATDTQYF.

V is TRBV4-2 and J is TRBJ2-3, with 13 bases that match TRBD2. Trimming removed 4 bases from V and 3 bases from J; junction bases left unmatched: 10. Germline V gene lookup returns CDR1 LGHNA and CDR2 YNFKEQ. The CDR3 has 18 amino acids. CDR3 sequence (DNA): TGTGCCAGCAGCCTAACTAGCGGGGGGGCGCGAGAGACAGATACGCAGTATTTT. This sequence encodes CASSLTSGGARETDTQYF.

This chain uses TRBV20-1 with TRBJ2-3; 7 positions agree with TRBD1. CDR1 and CDR2 (germline): DFQATT, SNEGSKA (reference sequence). This CDR3 comprises 18 residues. The V and J ends lost 5 bases and 8 bases, in that order; junction bases with no gene match: 25. CDR3 bases: TGCAGTGCTGATCGGGCAGAGGGGGCTTTTAGGCCAATTGGTACGCAGTATTTT. Protein: CSADRAEGAFRPIGTQYF.

This clonotype was counted a few times. The chain recombines TRBV6-2 or TRBV6-3 with TRBJ1-1; TRBD1 is a possible D gene (6 bases). CDR1 MNHEY and CDR2 SVGEGT come from the germline V gene. V lost 10 bases to trimming and J lost 4 bases, with 16 bases between them. The CDR3 contains 13 residues. This chain's CDR3 is CATLQGDGTEAFF. The CDR3 coding sequence is TGTGCCACCCTACAGGGAGATGGCACTGAAGCTTTCTTT.

This clonotype has more than one count but fewer than ten. The rearrangement joins TRBV7-2 to TRBJ1-6; D is undetermined. V shed 1 base and J shed 8 bases, with 12 bases lying between them. This CDR3 spans 15 amino acids. Germline V CDR1 and CDR2: SGHTA, FQGNSA. The CDR3 loop is CASSLVGPIHSPLHF. The DNA for the CDR3 is TGTGCCAGCAGCTTAGTTGGCCCGATCCATTCACCCCTCCACTTT.

The genes are TRBV7-9 and TRBJ1-1, with TRBD1 as a possible D gene (6 bases). Germline values: CDR1 SEHNR, CDR2 FQNEAQ (reference sequence). V gave up 1 base and J gave up 4 bases, with 13 bases separating them. The CDR3 is 15 amino acids. CDR3 sequence (DNA): TGTGCCAGCAGCTTAGGGGGGGCCGGGGTCACTGAAGCTTTCTTT. Amino acid sequence: CASSLGGAGVTEAFF.

The rearrangement joins TRBV7-2 to TRBJ1-5; tentatively, D is TRBD1 (5 bases). V lost 5 bases and J 10 bases, leaving 21 bases between the germline ends. This CDR3 has 15 amino acids. The germline V gene encodes CDR1 SGHTA and CDR2 FQGNSA. The CDR3 protein is CASSPDGRQTQPQHF. The CDR3 DNA sequence: TGTGCCAGCAGCCCCGACGGTCGACAGACCCAACCCCAGCATTTT.

V is TRBV7-2 and J is TRBJ2-2; D not certain. CDR3 length: 13 residues. The germline V and J ends were trimmed by 0 bases and 6 bases, with 5 bases remaining between them. Per germline, CDR1 SGHTA and CDR2 FQGNSA. CDR3 nucleotide sequence: TGTGCCAGCAGCTTAGCGTGGGCCGGGGAGCTGTTTTTT. Its protein product is CASSLAWAGELFF.

The CDR3: CSAKGTYNEQFF. Written as DNA, the CDR3 is TGCAGTGCGAAGGGCACCTACAATGAGCAGTTCTTC. V gene TRBV20-1 combines with J gene TRBJ2-1; unclear D gene. Trimming removed 6 bases from V and 2 bases from J, with 8 bases in between. This CDR3 has 12 residues. The V gene's germline CDR1 is DFQATT and CDR2 SNEGSKA (reference sequence).

This clonotype was observed at least ten times. The V and J genes are TRBV5-1 and TRBJ2-1; TRBD2 agrees at 15 bases. The CDR3 extends over 15 amino acids. Trimming removed 4 bases from V and 7 bases from J; junction bases left unmatched: 3. Germline CDR1 and CDR2: SGHRS and YFSETQ. CDR3 residues: CASSVGTSGGNEQFF. CDR3 coding DNA: TGCGCCAGCAGCGTCGGGACTAGCGGGGGGAATGAGCAGTTCTTC.